Below, 29 T cell receptor beta chains from the same sample are listed, as sequenced in a study of cytomegalovirus exposure and HLA in healthy donors. In the PCR, 60 Vbeta and 13 Jbeta primers were used. Libraries were prepared by immunoSEQ multiplex PCR; TCRdb keeps only in-frame clonotypes and omits some of them. This table holds some 57,000 clones, about four fifths found once. Sequencing was carried out using PBMCs. These receptors all stem from a woman aged 25 to 39 in good health and CMV-seronegative.

The chain recombines TRBV29-1 with TRBJ2-2; TRBD2 agrees at 9 bases. The CDR3 sequence is 14 residues long. The V and J ends lost 3 bases and 7 bases, in that order; junction bases with no gene match: 6. Germline loops: CDR1 SQVTM, CDR2 ANQGSEA. CDR3 nucleotides: TGCAGCGTTGAGGGGACTAGCTTTAGCGGGGAGCTGTTTTTT. It codes for CSVEGTSFSGELFF.

The chain employs TRBV6-1 and TRBJ1-1, with a possible D match to TRBD1 (5 bases). The CDR3 covers 13 residues. The germline V and J ends were trimmed by 5 bases and 4 bases, with 11 bases remaining between them. Germline CDR1 MNHNS, CDR2 SASEGT. The CDR3 nucleotides are TGTGCCAGCAGTCCCATCCAGGGCACTGAAGCTTTCTTT. This encodes CASSPIQGTEAFF.

This clone was found a few times. This sequence joins TRBV4-2 and TRBJ2-1; 8 bases align to TRBD2. J gave up 7 bases and V 2 bases, and 10 bases lay outside the gene matches. The CDR3 spans 16 residues. Germline values: CDR1 LGHNA, CDR2 YNFKEQ. The CDR3 reads CASSQNAGTSQNEQFF. Here the CDR3 DNA reads TGTGCCAGCAGCCAAAACGCCGGGACTAGTCAGAATGAGCAGTTCTTC.

The chain uses TRBV28 and TRBJ1-4, with 7 bases identical to TRBD1. CDR3 length: 14 amino acids. Germline trimming cut 6 bases from V and 3 bases from J; bases unmatched to any gene: 4. Germline values: CDR1 MDHEN, CDR2 SYDVKM. The CDR3 region has the DNA TGTGCCAGCAGGCGGGGACAGTCTAATGAAAAACTGTTTTTT. Encoded protein: CASRRGQSNEKLFF.

J is TRBJ1-1 and V is TRBV19; D uncertain. The CDR3 has 15 residues. V lost 3 bases and J 0 bases, leaving 11 bases between the germline ends. Germline V lookup: CDR1 LNHDA, CDR2 SQIVND (reference sequence). The DNA for the CDR3 is TGTGCCAGTAGTATCCCCCGCAGGATGAACACTGAAGCTTTCTTT. Its protein is CASSIPRRMNTEAFF.

The chain recombines TRBV28 with TRBJ2-3; 8 bases fit TRBD2. Germline lookup yields CDR1 MDHEN and CDR2 SYDVKM. This CDR3 is 15 amino acids long. V gave up 5 bases and J gave up 6 bases; unmatched junction bases: 10. The CDR3 spells CASSPWGSGTDTQYF. The CDR3 DNA is TGTGCCAGCAGTCCTTGGGGTAGCGGGACGGATACGCAGTATTTT. The full variable domain, its missing parts supplied by reference TRBV28 and TRBJ2-3, is DVKVTQSSRYLVKRTGEKVFLECVQDMDHENMFWYRQDPGLGLRLIYFSYDVKMKEKGDIPEGYSVSREKKERFSLILESASTNQTSMYLCASSPWGSGTDTQYFGPGTRLTVL.

The rearrangement uses TRBV5-8 and TRBJ1-4; D gene uncertain. This CDR3 spans 17 amino acids. V was pared by 6 bases and J by 2 bases, with 20 bases between. CDR1 and CDR2 (germline): SGHTS, YDEGEE. CDR3 coding DNA: TGTGCCAGCACCCCGAGGCGTTTCCGTCACACTAATGAAAAACTGTTTTTT. This encodes CASTPRRFRHTNEKLFF.

In its sample, this clone was seen once. This chain joins TRBV20-1 and TRBJ2-3, with a weak D call TRBD2 (5 bases). Germline CDR1 DFQATT, CDR2 SNEGSKA (reference sequence). The ends were cut back, 5 bases at V and 5 bases at J, with 8 bases in the middle. CDR3 size: 11 residues. CDR3 sequence (DNA): TGCAGTGCTCCCACTAGAGATACGCAGTATTTT. This sequence encodes CSAPTRDTQYF.

This clone occurred a few times. This chain links TRBV5-5 with TRBJ2-7; perhaps TRBD1 as D (5 bases). Germline assignment: CDR1 SGHKS and CDR2 YYEKEE (reference sequence). V lost 0 bases, J lost 2 bases, and 9 bases lay in between. CDR3 length: 14 amino acids. The CDR3 sequence: CASSLGVGAYEQYF. The CDR3 DNA reads TGTGCCAGCAGCTTGGGGGTAGGGGCCTACGAGCAGTACTTC.

The genes are TRBV5-1 and TRBJ2-3, with 13 bases that match TRBD2. The CDR3 spans 16 residues. The V gene's germline CDR1 is SGHRS and CDR2 YFSETQ. J gave up 5 bases and V 3 bases, and 6 bases lay outside the gene matches. The CDR3, as DNA: TGCGCCAGCAGCTCTGGACTAGCGGGAGATAGAGATACGCAGTATTTT. Translation: CASSSGLAGDRDTQYF.

A few counts support this clone. The chain carries TRBV14 and TRBJ1-1; weak D call: TRBD1 (6 bases). The germline CDR1 and CDR2 sequences are SGHDN and FVKESK. The CDR3 spans 17 residues. V lost 4 bases, J lost 1 base, and 19 bases lay in between. The CDR3 loop reads CASSRLRDTPWNTEAFF. Written as DNA, the CDR3 is TGTGCCAGCAGCCGCCTGAGGGACACCCCTTGGAACACTGAAGCTTTCTTT.

This clone was seen only a few times. The rearrangement joins TRBV16 to TRBJ1-5, with D perhaps matching TRBD1 (6 bases). Per germline, CDR1 KGHSY and CDR2 FQNENV. The CDR3 is 15 amino acids. The V and J ends lost 8 bases and 0 bases respectively, with 14 bases between them. Here the CDR3 reads CASATRDNSNQPQHF. The CDR3 nucleotides read TGTGCCAGCGCCACCCGGGACAATAGCAATCAGCCCCAGCATTTT.

The chain carries TRBV28 and TRBJ2-4, with TRBD2 identical over 10 bases. The CDR3 contains 16 residues. Trimming at V came to 5 bases and at J to 0 bases, leaving 4 bases not matched to a gene. CDR1 is MDHEN, CDR2 SYDVKM, per germline. CDR3 protein: CASSVSSGGAKNIQYF. The CDR3 nucleotides are TGTGCCAGCAGTGTTTCTAGCGGGGGAGCCAAAAACATTCAGTACTTC.

J is TRBJ2-1 and V is TRBV30, with TRBD1 matching over 7 bases. This CDR3 comprises 16 residues. Germline CDR1 GTSNPN, CDR2 SVGIG (reference sequence). V shed 0 bases and J 4 bases; nucleotides not matched to a gene: 9. The CDR3 sequence: CAWSVGSGQRYNEQFF. CDR3 nucleotide sequence: TGTGCCTGGAGTGTCGGGTCGGGACAGCGATACAATGAGCAGTTCTTC.

The V call is TRBV5-4, the J call TRBJ1-1, with D possibly TRBD1 on 5 matching bases. Germline CDR1 SGHNT, CDR2 YYREEE (reference sequence). This CDR3 has 14 residues. V shed 1 base and J shed 3 bases, with 10 bases lying between them. The CDR3 DNA reads TGTGCCAGCAGCTTGCGGGGGGGATACACTGAAGCTTTCTTT. As protein: CASSLRGGYTEAFF.

Concerning this clone itself: In the same sample, other DNA sequences code for this CDR3. The chain is built from TRBV18 and TRBJ1-1; D not resolved. The CDR3 is 12 residues long. Per the germline V gene, CDR1 is KGHSH and CDR2 is LQKENI. Trimming took 3 bases from V and 8 from J, leaving 10 bases between them. In nucleotides, the CDR3 is TGTGCCAGCTCACCGTTACGTGGCGAAGCTTTCTTT. It yields the protein CASSPLRGEAFF.

A single count supports this clone. This chain connects TRBV5-1 to TRBJ2-1; 11 nucleotides match TRBD2. The J segment lost 7 bases and the V segment lost 4 bases, leaving 10 bases of the junction unmatched. In germline, CDR1 is SGHRS, CDR2 YFSETQ. CDR3 length: 16 residues. The CDR3 sequence: CASSRLTSGSFNEQFF. The CDR3 DNA follows: TGCGCCAGCAGCAGGTTAACTAGCGGGAGTTTTAATGAGCAGTTCTTC.

This clone was seen only a few times. V is TRBV4-3 and J is TRBJ2-5; 8 positions match TRBD2. V was clipped by 3 bases and J by 4 bases; unmatched bases: 7. The CDR3 has 15 residues. Germline CDR1 and CDR2: LGHNA and YSLEER. The CDR3 sequence is CASSQVRGGGETQYF. Written as DNA, the CDR3 is TGCGCCAGCAGCCAGGTCCGGGGGGGTGGAGAGACCCAGTACTTC.

The CDR3 reads CASSLAQGYTEAFF. CDR3 in DNA: TGTGCCAGCAGCTTGGCCCAGGGGTACACTGAAGCTTTCTTT. The chain employs TRBV11-1 and TRBJ1-1; D perhaps matches TRBD1 (6 bases). Germline values: CDR1 SGHAT, CDR2 FQDESV (reference sequence). V was trimmed by 3 bases and J by 3 bases, leaving 11 bases between them. The CDR3 loop spans 14 amino acids. Full variable domain (remainder filled in from reference TRBV11-1 and TRBJ1-1): EAEVAQSPRYKITEKSQAVAFWCDPISGHATLYWYRQILGQGPELLVQFQDESVVDDSQLPKDRFSAERLKGVDSTLKIQPAELGDSAMYLCASSLAQGYTEAFFGQGTRLTVV.

The rearrangement joins TRBV7-2 to TRBJ2-3; 9 positions agree with TRBD2. Germline V gene lookup returns CDR1 SGHTA and CDR2 FQGNSA. V shed 3 bases and J 2 bases; nucleotides not matched to a gene: 9. This CDR3 comprises 17 residues. In DNA form, the CDR3 reads TGTGCCAGCAGCTTGCGGGAGGGCCTATTATACACAGATACGCAGTATTTT. This encodes CASSLREGLLYTDTQYF.

There are a few counts of this clone. V and J are TRBV5-6 and TRBJ1-4, with TRBD1 matching 9 bases. V was clipped by 4 bases and J by 10 bases; unmatched bases: 8. The CDR3 is made up of 14 amino acids. Per the germline V gene, CDR1 is SGHDT and CDR2 is YYEEEE. Here the CDR3 DNA reads TGTGCCAGCAGCCCACCCGGGACAGGGTCAAAACTGTTTTTT. It codes for CASSPPGTGSKLFF.

This clone has a handful of counts. This chain links TRBV19 with TRBJ1-1, with D hard to call. The CDR3 has 14 residues. V was shortened by 1 base and J by 1 base, with 7 bases between the two germline ends. In germline, CDR1 is LNHDA, CDR2 SQIVND (reference sequence). CDR3 bases: TGTGCCAGTAGTATAGTAGGCGGGAACACTGAAGCTTTCTTT. Translating gives CASSIVGGNTEAFF.

The chain combines TRBV6-1 with TRBJ2-7, with 8 bases matching TRBD1. J gave up 0 bases and V 11 bases, and 9 bases lay outside the gene matches. Germline CDR1 reads MNHNS; CDR2 reads SASEGT. CDR3 length: 14 amino acids. CDR3 in amino acids: CAVGWDRSSYEQYF. CDR3 in DNA: TGTGCCGTCGGGTGGGACAGGAGCTCCTACGAGCAGTACTTC.

The V and J genes are TRBV18 and TRBJ2-3, with 7 bases aligning to TRBD1. Trimming at V came to 3 bases and at J to 4 bases, leaving 16 bases not matched to a gene. This CDR3 spans 18 amino acids. From germline, CDR1 is KGHSH and CDR2 LQKENI. In DNA, the CDR3 is TGTGCCAGCTCACCCCCCGGTTCAGGACAGGTATACGCAGATACGCAGTATTTT. This codes for CASSPPGSGQVYADTQYF.

The chain has TRBV19 and TRBJ2-5, with D unresolved. Germline assignment: CDR1 LNHDA and CDR2 SQIVND (reference sequence). V lost 5 bases and J 5 bases, leaving 15 bases between the germline ends. The CDR3 consists of 14 residues. The CDR3 DNA is TGTGCCAGTAGTTTCTATGACACGGTGGAGACCCAGTACTTC. Translated: CASSFYDTVETQYF.

By share, this clone ranks as large (0.1 to 1%). The chain links TRBV14 to TRBJ2-1; 7 bases fit TRBD2. There are 14 residues in the CDR3. CDR1 SGHDN and CDR2 FVKESK come from the germline V gene. V trimming: 4 bases; J trimming: 4 bases; junction bases outside the gene matches: 4. In nucleotides, the CDR3 is TGTGCCAGCAGCCCCCAGCGGGGTTACAATGAGCAGTTCTTC. Amino acids: CASSPQRGYNEQFF.

The chain is built from TRBV7-3 and TRBJ2-1; D might be TRBD1 (5 bases). V was shortened by 5 bases and J by 8 bases, with 10 bases between the two germline ends. CDR1 SGHTA and CDR2 FQGTGA come from the germline V gene. There are 12 residues in the CDR3. The CDR3 DNA sequence: TGTGCCAGCAGCGATACAGGTGATGAGCAGTTCTTC. As protein: CASSDTGDEQFF. Drawing the rest from reference TRBV7-3 and TRBJ2-1, the complete variable domain is GAGVSQTPSNKVTEKGKYVELRCDPISGHTALYWYRQSLGQGPEFLIYFQGTGAADDSGLPNDRFFAVRPEGSVSTLKIQRTERGDSAVYLCASSDTGDEQFFGPGTRLTVL.

This chain links TRBV9 with TRBJ2-2; 8 nucleotides align to TRBD1. Germline V lookup: CDR1 SGDLS, CDR2 YYNGEE. V was clipped by 2 bases and J by 5 bases; unmatched bases: 5. The CDR3 contains 15 residues. CDR3 sequence (DNA): TGTGCCAGCAGCGTCAGGACAGGGCCGACCGGGGAGCTGTTTTTT. It translates to CASSVRTGPTGELFF.

V usage is TRBV10-3 and J usage is TRBJ2-3; no firm D call. The CDR3 length is 13 residues. Trimming stripped 5 bases from V and 5 bases from J, with 11 bases between. Germline CDR1 is ENHRY and CDR2 is SYGVKD. The CDR3 loop is CAISTLDGDTQYF. CDR3 nucleotide sequence: TGTGCCATCAGTACCCTAGACGGAGATACGCAGTATTTT.